These 29 T cell receptor beta chains were all obtained from the same sample, sequenced in a study of blood T cell repertoires in COVID-19 (dated by TCRdb to the early 2020s). Libraries were constructed by the immunoSEQ multiplex PCR assay. In its TCRdb copy, this immuneACCESS table keeps in-frame sequences only and misses some clones. Where compared with another copy, unresolved V genes explain less than half of these, and the others have no known cause. The sample records around 300,000 clones, around 85% of which are singletons. Approximately 7.6% of the sample rests with the top ten. Material for sequencing was peripheral blood. The receptors shown here come from a human donor in a cohort sampled during active COVID-19.

The V and J genes are TRBV2 and TRBJ2-2; a weak D match, TRBD2 (6 bases). CDR1 and CDR2 from the germline V gene are SNHLY and FYNNEI. V lost 6 bases and J lost 4, with 24 bases in between. The CDR3 runs to 18 residues. CDR3 region: CASRIENSGVYSTGELFF. The CDR3 nucleotides are TGTGCCAGCAGGATCGAGAATTCGGGGGTTTATAGCACCGGGGAGCTGTTTTTT.

The CDR3 reads CASGRTGWAKNIQYF. The CDR3 DNA follows: TGTGCTAGTGGCAGGACAGGGTGGGCCAAAAACATTCAGTACTTC. The J gene is TRBJ2-4, the V gene TRBV12-5, with 8 bases lining up with TRBD1. Per the germline V gene, CDR1 is LGHNT and CDR2 is FRNRAP. This CDR3 has 15 residues. The V segment lost 6 bases and the J segment 1 base; nucleotides outside the gene matches: 5.

The chain uses TRBV6-5 and TRBJ1-2; D not resolved. CDR3 length: 12 residues. In germline, CDR1 is MNHEY, CDR2 SVGAGI. Trimming left V 8 bases short and J 4 bases short, with 11 bases between. The CDR3 region is CASGSGSYGYTF. The DNA of the CDR3 is TGTGCCAGCGGTTCGGGGTCCTATGGCTACACCTTC.

This chain joins TRBV4-2 and TRBJ1-6; a possible D gene is TRBD1 (5 bases). This CDR3 is built from 16 residues. The germline V gene encodes CDR1 LGHNA and CDR2 YNFKEQ. V gave up 0 bases and J gave up 2 bases, with 8 bases separating them. Here the CDR3 DNA reads TGTGCCAGCAGCCAAGATGCGGGGGCCTATAATTCACCCCTCCACTTT. Amino acids: CASSQDAGAYNSPLHF.

This clone was seen once. One end of the junction fails to match germline, which may point to a read error. V usage is TRBV7-3 and J usage is TRBJ2-1; no clear D gene. Germline V lookup: CDR1 SGHTA, CDR2 FQGTGA. This CDR3 is 13 amino acids long. The CDR3 DNA reads as TGTGTCAGCAGCTTAACGTCGGACAATGAGCAGTTCTTC. Translation gives CVSSLTSDNEQFF.

This chain uses TRBV7-2 with TRBJ1-2; D unresolved. This CDR3 comprises 16 residues. Germline V lookup: CDR1 SGHTA, CDR2 FQGNSA. Trimming stripped 1 base from V and 2 bases from J, with 14 bases between. CDR3: CASSLVVGAVNYGYTF. DNA for the CDR3: TGTGCCAGCAGCTTAGTCGTGGGAGCAGTCAACTATGGCTACACCTTC.

This rearrangement joins TRBV6-5 to TRBJ1-1; possible D gene TRBD1, 5 bases. The CDR3 is made up of 14 amino acids. The V end lost 6 bases, the J end lost 1 base, and 12 bases lay between the germline ends. Germline V gene lookup returns CDR1 MNHEY and CDR2 SVGAGI. CDR3 nucleotides: TGTGCCAGCAGGCGGGGAGGGACGAACACTGAAGCTTTCTTT. Translation gives CASRRGGTNTEAFF.

The chain is built from TRBV5-1 and TRBJ1-1; D may be TRBD1 (5 bases). Germline CDR1 and CDR2: SGHRS and YFSETQ. V lost 4 bases to trimming and J lost 7 bases, with 14 bases between them. The CDR3 covers 13 residues. This chain's CDR3 is CASSLSRQLEAFF. DNA for the CDR3: TGCGCCAGCAGCCTCTCTCGACAGCTTGAAGCTTTCTTT.

The CDR3 loop is CASRSQSGNYGYTF. The CDR3 nucleotides are TGTGCCAGCAGGTCCCAAAGCGGTAACTATGGCTACACCTTC. The chain couples TRBV4-2 to TRBJ1-2; D not resolved. Germline assignment: CDR1 LGHNA and CDR2 YNFKEQ. The CDR3 is made up of 14 amino acids. Trimming pared 6 bases from V and 1 base from J, leaving 12 bases between.

The chain uses TRBV18 and TRBJ2-7, with 7 bases that match TRBD1. From germline, CDR1 is KGHSH and CDR2 LQKENI. V shed 2 bases and J 5 bases; nucleotides not matched to a gene: 0. The CDR3 has 12 residues. The DNA for the CDR3 is TGTGCCAGCTCACCAACAGGGGACGAGCAGTACTTC. It codes for CASSPTGDEQYF.

The chain links TRBV13 to TRBJ2-6, with a tentative D call TRBD2 (5 bases). The V gene's germline CDR1 is PRHDT and CDR2 FYEKMQ (reference sequence). V was pared by 5 bases and J by 0 bases, with 14 bases between. The CDR3 loop spans 17 amino acids. CDR3 amino acids: CASSPGVGSSGANVLTF. The CDR3 DNA is TGTGCCAGCAGCCCCGGGGTAGGCAGCTCTGGGGCCAACGTCCTGACTTTC.

The chain joins TRBV5-4 to TRBJ2-2; D is perhaps TRBD1 (5 bases). CDR1 and CDR2 (germline): SGHNT, YYREEE (reference sequence). The CDR3 covers 14 residues. The V gene lost 4 bases and the J gene lost 6 bases, with 13 bases spanning the gap. The CDR3, as DNA: TGTGCCAGCAGCATTCAGGGCCCTGCCGGGGAGCTGTTTTTT. Translation: CASSIQGPAGELFF.

V is TRBV12-5 and J is TRBJ1-1, with TRBD1 as a possible D gene (5 bases). With 2 bases removed from V and 7 bases from J, the gap between germline ends came to 17 bases. Germline CDR1 is LGHNT and CDR2 is FRNRAP. This CDR3 is 15 amino acids long. CDR3 sequence reads: CASGLPGGVAVEAFF. The CDR3 nucleotides are TGTGCTAGTGGTTTGCCGGGGGGAGTGGCAGTTGAAGCTTTCTTT.

The chain uses TRBV5-1 and TRBJ1-4; 7 nucleotides line up with TRBD1. Per germline, CDR1 SGHRS and CDR2 YFSETQ. V lost 7 bases and J lost 7; bases outside the gene matches: 10. CDR3 length: 14 amino acids. CDR3 bases: TGCGCCAGCTCCCGAGACAGGGAAAGTGAAAAACTGTTTTTT. It yields the protein CASSRDRESEKLFF.

This clone was detected only once. Germline is not matched at one junction end, which may reflect a read error. The rearrangement joins TRBV10-3 to TRBJ2-7, with TRBD1 matching over 7 bases. This CDR3 is 16 amino acids long. Germline CDR1 ENHRY, CDR2 SYGVKD. CDR3 region: CAITEGALMEAYEQYF. Here the CDR3 DNA reads TGTGCCATCACTGAGGGGGCGTTAATGGAAGCCTACGAGCAGTACTTC.

This chain links TRBV9 with TRBJ1-1; TRBD1 agrees at 10 bases. The junction had 12 bases not matched to a gene; V was cut back by 3 bases and J by 7 bases. The CDR3 sequence is 16 residues long. Germline V lookup: CDR1 SGDLS, CDR2 YYNGEE. The CDR3 spells CASSGGPPTGGNEAFF. In DNA form, the CDR3 reads TGTGCCAGCAGCGGAGGCCCCCCGACAGGGGGCAATGAAGCTTTCTTT.

V and J are TRBV6-5 and TRBJ2-7; D not resolved. The germline CDR1 and CDR2 sequences are MNHEY and SVGAGI. The ends were cut back, 4 bases at V and 3 bases at J, with 10 bases in the middle. The CDR3 loop spans 13 amino acids. In nucleotides, the CDR3 is TGTGCCAGCAGTTTATCTGCAGACTACGAGCAGTACTTC. Encoded protein: CASSLSADYEQYF.

V and J are TRBV6-1 and TRBJ2-1, with TRBD2 matching 13 bases. CDR3 length equals 21 residues. The junction had 22 bases not matched to a gene; V was cut back by 2 bases and J by 9 bases. Germline CDR1 is MNHNS and CDR2 is SASEGT. The CDR3 coding sequence is TGTGCCAGCAGTGAACGAGTACTTTTCGGAACTAGCGGGGGGGTATGGGGTGAGCAGTTCTTC. This translates into CASSERVLFGTSGGVWGEQFF.

CDR3 sequence reads: CASSHPGLTRHEQFF. Here the CDR3 DNA reads TGTGCCAGCAGTCATCCGGGACTCACCCGGCATGAGCAGTTCTTC. This chain joins TRBV11-3 and TRBJ2-1; TRBD2 is a possible D gene (6 bases). The CDR3 is 15 residues long. V was trimmed by 6 bases and J by 8 bases, leaving 20 bases between them. In germline, CDR1 is SGHNT, CDR2 YENEEA.

The chain has TRBV27 and TRBJ2-1; no clear D. CDR1 and CDR2 (germline): MNHEY, SMNVEV (reference sequence). Trimming removed 3 bases at V and 9 bases at J, with 9 bases between. This CDR3 has 12 residues. The CDR3 protein is CASSFLLGEQFF. The CDR3 DNA reads TGTGCCAGCAGTTTTCTCCTAGGTGAGCAGTTCTTC.

This clone was picked up one time. This chain connects TRBV6-5 to TRBJ1-6; tentative D call: TRBD1 (6 bases). This CDR3 has 16 amino acids. The germline CDR1 and CDR2 sequences are MNHEY and SVGAGI. V was clipped by 2 bases and J by 14 bases, with 22 bases between them. CDR3 sequence (DNA): TGTGCCAGCAGTTACCCCCTGGGGGGGCGACTGTCCACCCTCCACTTT. This translates into CASSYPLGGRLSTLHF.

V and J are TRBV3-1 (or the pseudogene TRBV3-2) and TRBJ2-7; 12 positions agree with TRBD1. The ends lost 3 bases at V and 7 bases at J; junction bases unmatched: 10. The CDR3 is 16 amino acids. CDR1 and CDR2 (germline): LGHDT, YNNKEL (reference sequence). The CDR3 spells CASSQPGGQGASEQYF. CDR3 coding DNA: TGTGCCAGCAGCCAGCCCGGGGGACAGGGGGCAAGTGAGCAGTACTTC.

This clone has just a few counts. The rearrangement joins TRBV5-1 to TRBJ2-1, with a weak D call TRBD2 (6 bases). Between the trimmed V and J ends, which lost 5 bases and 4 bases, there was a span of 13 bases. CDR3 length equals 14 residues. Germline V CDR1 and CDR2: SGHRS, YFSETQ. CDR3 amino acids: CASRGLESYNEQFF. CDR3 sequence (DNA): TGCGCCAGCAGGGGACTCGAGAGTTACAATGAGCAGTTCTTC.

V is TRBV2 and J is TRBJ1-4, with a tentative D call TRBD1 (6 bases). Trimming took off 4 bases at V and 8 bases at J, with 11 bases between the two ends. The CDR3 runs to 13 residues. Germline lookup yields CDR1 SNHLY and CDR2 FYNNEI. CDR3 sequence: CASSGQGKEKLFF. For the CDR3, the DNA is TGTGCCAGCAGTGGGCAGGGGAAAGAAAAACTGTTTTTT.

The chain is built from TRBV20-1 and TRBJ2-7; TRBD1 might be the D (6 bases). The CDR3 length is 11 residues. Trimming took off 5 bases at V and 10 bases at J, with 15 bases between the two ends. Germline lookup yields CDR1 DFQATT and CDR2 SNEGSKA (reference sequence). The CDR3 region has the DNA TGCAGTGCTCCGGTGGGGGCTGATCAGTACTTC. This encodes CSAPVGADQYF.

In its sample, this clone was seen once. V usage is TRBV18 and J usage is TRBJ2-2, with D possibly TRBD1 on 6 matching bases. V shed 3 bases and J shed 1 base, with 18 bases lying between them. From germline, CDR1 is KGHSH and CDR2 LQKENI. The CDR3 totals 18 residues. DNA for the CDR3: TGTGCCAGCTCACCGCGGGTAAGGGGGACGATGAACACCGGGGAGCTGTTTTTT. Translated: CASSPRVRGTMNTGELFF.

The chain has TRBV28 and TRBJ1-1; the D is unclear. Trimming shortened V by 2 bases and J by 0 bases, and 13 bases separated the two germline ends. The CDR3 extends over 16 amino acids. In germline, CDR1 is MDHEN, CDR2 SYDVKM. The CDR3 sequence: CASSLADGVLNTEAFF. In DNA form, the CDR3 reads TGTGCCAGCAGTTTAGCGGACGGGGTTTTGAACACTGAAGCTTTCTTT.

The chain carries TRBV4-2 and TRBJ1-3; the D gene is possibly TRBD1 (5 bases). V lost 1 base and J 2 bases, leaving 9 bases between the germline ends. CDR3 length: 15 residues. Germline V lookup: CDR1 LGHNA, CDR2 YNFKEQ. In nucleotides, the CDR3 is TGTGCCAGCAGCCAAGTTAGACAGCCTGGAAACACCATATATTTT. Translation: CASSQVRQPGNTIYF.

Notes on this clone: This specimen includes other DNA sequences encoding the same CDR3. The V and J genes are TRBV6-5 and TRBJ2-7, with a possible D match to TRBD2 (6 bases). V lost 0 bases and J 2 bases, leaving 11 bases between the germline ends. CDR3 size: 15 residues. CDR1 and CDR2 (germline): MNHEY, SVGAGI. CDR3 sequence: CASSYSTGGAYEQYF. Written as DNA, the CDR3 is TGTGCCAGCAGTTACTCGACCGGGGGTGCCTACGAGCAGTACTTC.